Listed here are 7 T cell receptor beta chains from one sample, sequenced in a study of shared clonotypes between healthy human individuals. Profiling relied on immunoSEQ multiplex PCR, and the TCRdb table lists in-frame clones only, not all of them. Here the sample spans around 1 million clones, around 80% being singletons. The sample comprised memory CD4+ T cells sorted from blood. As for subset: CD45RA-negative fraction. Every receptor here comes from a man in his late teens or twenties in good health.

The J gene is TRBJ2-1, the V gene TRBV7-2; D might be TRBD1 or TRBD2, each matching 7 bases. V gave up 5 bases and J gave up 9 bases, with 20 bases separating them. The CDR3 consists of 15 residues. Germline-derived CDR1 and CDR2 are SGHTA and FQGNSA. The CDR3 coding sequence is TGTGCCAGCAGCGTAACCAGGGGGAGGGGGTCTGAGCAGTTCTTC. Its protein product is CASSVTRGRGSEQFF.

This chain joins TRBV18 and TRBJ2-7; TRBD2 matches 7 bases. The J segment lost 0 bases and the V segment lost 1 base, leaving 6 bases of the junction unmatched. CDR3 length equals 16 residues. Germline CDR1 and CDR2: KGHSH and LQKENI. CDR3 amino acids: CASSPRGAGSSYEQYF. The CDR3 coding sequence is TGTGCCAGCTCACCACGGGGAGCGGGGAGCTCCTACGAGCAGTACTTC.

The chain employs TRBV6-1 and TRBJ1-1; D is uncertain. Germline CDR1 is MNHNS and CDR2 is SASEGT. The CDR3 runs to 14 residues. V lost 1 base and J 3 bases, leaving 9 bases between the germline ends. CDR3 residues: CASSEVFRDTEAFF. CDR3 in DNA: TGTGCCAGCAGTGAAGTTTTCCGGGACACTGAAGCTTTCTTT.

This chain uses TRBV30 with TRBJ2-7; 7 bases are a match to TRBD1. The V segment lost 4 bases and the J segment 2 bases; nucleotides outside the gene matches: 5. CDR1 is GTSNPN and CDR2 is SVGIG in the germline V gene (reference sequence). The CDR3 spans 13 residues. As DNA, the CDR3 is TGTGCCTGGAACAGGGGACCTCCCTACGAGCAGTACTTC. Translation gives CAWNRGPPYEQYF.

The rearrangement joins TRBV7-2 to TRBJ2-1, with D possibly TRBD2 on 6 matching bases. V gave up 0 bases and J gave up 2 bases, with 8 bases separating them. This CDR3 comprises 15 residues. The V gene's germline CDR1 is SGHTA and CDR2 FQGNSA. The CDR3 DNA reads TGTGCCAGCAGCTTAGCGGCGGGACCCTACAATGAGCAGTTCTTC. Encoded protein: CASSLAAGPYNEQFF. Drawing the rest from reference TRBV7-2 and TRBJ2-1, the complete variable domain is GAGVSQSPSNKVTEKGKDVELRCDPISGHTALYWYRQSLGQGLEFLIYFQGNSAPDKSGLPSDRFSAERTGGSVSTLTIQRTQQEDSAVYLCASSLAAGPYNEQFFGPGTRLTVL.

The chain recombines TRBV5-5 with TRBJ2-1; 10 positions match TRBD1. With 4 bases clipped from V and 7 bases from J, the junction kept 8 bases outside the gene matches. Germline V gives CDR1 SGHKS, CDR2 YYEKEE (reference sequence). The CDR3 contains 15 residues. CDR3 DNA: TGTGCCAGCAGCGCTCGGACAGGGGGTATGAATGAGCAGTTCTTC. It encodes CASSARTGGMNEQFF.

The chain recombines TRBV29-1 with TRBJ2-1; perhaps D is TRBD1 or TRBD2 (6 bases each). The V end was cut by 2 bases, the J end by 5 bases, with 16 bases between. The CDR3 runs to 15 residues. Per the germline V gene, CDR1 is SQVTM and CDR2 is ANQGSEA. This CDR3 reads CSVERGAAAHNEQFF. The CDR3 bases are TGCAGCGTTGAAAGGGGGGCAGCAGCCCACAATGAGCAGTTCTTC.